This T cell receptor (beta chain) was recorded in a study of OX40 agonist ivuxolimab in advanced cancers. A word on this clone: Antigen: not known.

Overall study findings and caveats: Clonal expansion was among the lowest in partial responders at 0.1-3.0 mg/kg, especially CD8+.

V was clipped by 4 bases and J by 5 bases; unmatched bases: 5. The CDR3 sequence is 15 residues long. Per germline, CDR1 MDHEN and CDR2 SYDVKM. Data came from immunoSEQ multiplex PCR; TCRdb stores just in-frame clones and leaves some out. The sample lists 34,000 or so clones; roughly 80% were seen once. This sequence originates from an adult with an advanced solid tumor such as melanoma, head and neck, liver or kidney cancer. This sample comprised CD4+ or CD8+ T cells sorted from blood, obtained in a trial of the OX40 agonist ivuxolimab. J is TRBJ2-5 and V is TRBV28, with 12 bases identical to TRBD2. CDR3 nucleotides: TGTGCCAGCAGTTCGCGACTAGCGGGAGCGGAGACCCAGTACTTC. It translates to CASSSRLAGAETQYF.